The 17 T cell receptor beta chains given below trace back to one sample, sequenced in a study of OX40 agonist ivuxolimab in advanced cancers. Produced via immunoSEQ multiplex PCR; TCRdb's table is partial and in-frame only. The sample includes 37,000 or so clones, roughly four fifths of them seen just once. The specimen comprised CD4+ or CD8+ T cells sorted from blood, sampled in a trial of the OX40 agonist ivuxolimab. Receptors were obtained from an adult with an advanced solid tumor such as melanoma, head and neck, liver or kidney cancer.

This chain links TRBV28 with TRBJ2-2; 8 bases are shared with TRBD2. The CDR3 consists of 17 residues. The germline V gene has CDR1 MDHEN and CDR2 SYDVKM. V was pared by 5 bases and J by 1 base, with 9 bases of the junction left unmatched. The CDR3 loop is CASSPGGASRNTGELFF. CDR3 coding DNA: TGTGCCAGCAGTCCGGGGGGGGCCTCGAGGAACACCGGGGAGCTGTTTTTT.

Only a few counts were recorded for this clone. Different DNA sequences within this sample yield the same CDR3. This chain uses TRBV12-5 with TRBJ2-2; 11 nucleotides match TRBD2. Germline CDR1 is LGHNT and CDR2 is FRNRAP. This CDR3 region has 15 residues. V lost 7 bases to trimming and J lost 4 bases; unmatched junction nucleotides: 5. The CDR3, as DNA: TGTGCTAGTGCCCTACTAGCGGGAGCCACCGGGGAGCTGTTTTTT. Its protein is CASALLAGATGELFF.

This chain joins TRBV30 and TRBJ2-2, with a possible D match to TRBD2 (6 bases). Germline CDR1 and CDR2: GTSNPN and SVGIG (reference sequence). V was clipped by 2 bases and J by 0 bases, with 13 bases between them. This CDR3 has 16 amino acids. The CDR3: CAWSFRTGANTGELFF. In nucleotides, the CDR3 is TGTGCCTGGAGTTTTCGAACGGGAGCGAACACCGGGGAGCTGTTTTTT.

This chain connects TRBV27 to TRBJ2-7; a weak D match, TRBD1 (6 bases). V shed 5 bases and J shed 3 bases, with 14 bases lying between them. CDR1 is MNHEY and CDR2 is SMNVEV in the germline V gene (reference sequence). The CDR3 length is 14 residues. CDR3 sequence: CASSPDRYIYEQYF. CDR3 nucleotide sequence: TGTGCCAGCAGTCCCGACAGGTATATCTACGAGCAGTACTTC.

This clone has just one count. CDR3 residues: CASSRTSGAPTDTQYF. CDR3 DNA sequence: TGTGCCAGCTCAAGGACTAGCGGGGCCCCCACAGATACGCAGTATTTT. The genes are TRBV18 and TRBJ2-3, with 12 positions matching TRBD2. The CDR3 sequence is 16 residues long. V lost 5 bases to trimming and J lost 2 bases; unmatched junction nucleotides: 5. Germline lookup yields CDR1 KGHSH and CDR2 LQKENI.

This chain uses TRBV5-6 with TRBJ2-3; 10 bases fit TRBD2. After removal of 6 bases from V and 4 bases from J, the junction contained 11 bases not matched to a gene. CDR3 length: 16 amino acids. CDR1 is SGHDT, CDR2 YYEEEE, per germline. CDR3 coding DNA: TGTGCCAGCAACCAGGGGCCTAGCGGGAGATCAGATACGCAGTATTTT. Protein: CASNQGPSGRSDTQYF.

The V and J genes are TRBV6-6 and TRBJ1-3; D is ambiguous. CDR3 length: 14 residues. Trimming took 2 bases from V and 4 from J, leaving 9 bases between them. In germline, CDR1 is MNHNY, CDR2 SVGAGI (reference sequence). Here the CDR3 reads CASSYVEEGNTIYF. The CDR3, as DNA: TGTGCCAGCAGTTACGTGGAGGAAGGAAACACCATATATTTT.

This sequence joins TRBV7-8 and TRBJ2-1; D perhaps matches TRBD2 (6 bases). V was pared by 1 base and J by 10 bases, with 17 bases between. Germline assignment: CDR1 SGHVS and CDR2 FQNEAQ. This CDR3 has 15 residues. The CDR3 spells CASSLVGGELMEQFF. In DNA, the CDR3 is TGTGCCAGCAGCTTAGTCGGGGGAGAATTAATGGAGCAGTTCTTC. The full variable domain, with the rest looked up from reference TRBV7-8 and TRBJ2-1, is GAGVSQSPRYKVAKRGQDVALRCDPISGHVSLFWYQQALGQGPEFLTYFQNEAQLDKSGLPSDRFFAERPEGSVSTLKIQRTQQEDSAVYLCASSLVGGELMEQFFGPGTRLTVL.

This clone has just a few counts. The J gene is TRBJ2-3, the V gene TRBV13, with D maybe TRBD1 (5 bases). V gave up 3 bases and J gave up 5 bases, with 6 bases separating them. This CDR3 region has 12 residues. Germline V gives CDR1 PRHDT, CDR2 FYEKMQ (reference sequence). This CDR3 is CASSFRGDTQYF. The CDR3 DNA follows: TGTGCCAGCAGCTTTAGGGGAGATACGCAGTATTTT.

V gene TRBV19 combines with J gene TRBJ2-3, with D perhaps matching TRBD1 or TRBD2 (5 bases each). V gave up 4 bases and J gave up 4 bases, with 18 bases separating them. CDR3 size: 16 residues. The germline V gene has CDR1 LNHDA and CDR2 SQIVND (reference sequence). DNA for the CDR3: TGTGCCAGTAGTAACATTGGGGGATTTTGGGCAGATACGCAGTATTTT. This sequence encodes CASSNIGGFWADTQYF. The variable domain in full, with the rest retrieved from reference TRBV19 and TRBJ2-3, is DGGITQSPKYLFRKEGQNVTLSCEQNLNHDAMYWYRQDPGQGLRLIYYSQIVNDFQKGDIAEGYSVSREKKESFPLTVTSAQKNPTAFYLCASSNIGGFWADTQYFGPGTRLTVL.

The chain links TRBV29-1 to TRBJ2-2; D unresolved. The CDR3 spans 12 residues. Trimming shortened V by 4 bases and J by 4 bases, and 7 bases separated the two germline ends. CDR1 is SQVTM and CDR2 is ANQGSEA in the germline V gene. The CDR3 spells CSVGYGTGELFF. The CDR3, as DNA: TGCAGCGTTGGATACGGCACCGGGGAGCTGTTTTTT.

The chain couples TRBV6-5 to TRBJ1-3; D perhaps matches TRBD1 (6 bases). This CDR3 is built from 14 residues. Trimming removed 5 bases from V and 4 bases from J, with 12 bases in between. Germline CDR1 MNHEY, CDR2 SVGAGI. Here the CDR3 reads CASSTTGDGNTIYF. CDR3 in DNA: TGTGCCAGCAGTACGACAGGAGACGGAAACACCATATATTTT.

The chain is built from TRBV27 and TRBJ2-3; no clear D. Germline-derived CDR1 and CDR2 are MNHEY and SMNVEV (reference sequence). This CDR3 is built from 15 residues. Trimming took 7 bases from V and 1 from J, leaving 15 bases between them. The DNA of the CDR3 is TGTGCCAGCAAGAAGGGTGGTGTGGGCACAGATACGCAGTATTTT. It encodes CASKKGGVGTDTQYF.

The chain employs TRBV7-3 and TRBJ1-1; D unresolved. The length of the CDR3 is 13 residues. Germline CDR1 and CDR2: SGHTA and FQGTGA. The V end was cut by 0 bases, the J end by 0 bases, with 2 bases between. The DNA of the CDR3 is TGTGCCAGCAGCTTAACCTTGAACACTGAAGCTTTCTTT. This translates into CASSLTLNTEAFF.

The chain recombines TRBV6-1 with TRBJ2-5, with D tentatively TRBD1 (5 bases). The CDR3 has 13 residues. V gave up 6 bases and J gave up 4 bases, with 12 bases separating them. Germline V gives CDR1 MNHNS, CDR2 SASEGT. CDR3 in amino acids: CASRRQSGETQYF. As DNA, the CDR3 is TGTGCCAGCAGGCGACAGTCGGGAGAGACCCAGTACTTC.

This clone was observed a few times. The chain couples TRBV19 to TRBJ2-2; the D gene is possibly TRBD1 (6 bases). The germline V gene has CDR1 LNHDA and CDR2 SQIVND (reference sequence). This CDR3 region has 16 residues. Trimming cost V 6 bases and J 2 bases, with 16 bases left between them. CDR3 loop: CASRSSPGANTGELFF. Written as DNA, the CDR3 is TGTGCCAGTAGGTCAAGTCCAGGGGCCAACACCGGGGAGCTGTTTTTT.

The genes are TRBV28 and TRBJ2-1; 8 nucleotides agree with TRBD1. J was trimmed by 6 bases and V by 6 bases; bases with no gene match: 10. The CDR3 loop spans 15 amino acids. Germline loops: CDR1 MDHEN, CDR2 SYDVKM. In nucleotides, the CDR3 is TGTGCCAGCAGCCTGACAGGGGTGATGGTCAATGAGCAGTTCTTC. It codes for CASSLTGVMVNEQFF.